The 9 T cell receptor beta chains in this list originate from one sample, sequenced in a study of CD8+ T cells in alopecia areata. Treatment specified: oral pan-JAK inhibitor, 5-10 mg twice daily. Extracted from the samples, RNA was reverse transcribed into cDNA to serve as the sequencing template. Assay used: immunoSEQ multiplex PCR; TCRdb lists only in-frame clones, some missing. The data hold approximately 200,000 clones, with 50% to 60% observed a single time. This sample comprised CD4+ T cells sorted from blood, obtained at week 4, from a patient treated with tofacitinib. All receptors derive from a human donor with alopecia areata.

This clone was detected a few times. Additional DNA sequences in this sample encode the identical CDR3. The chain has TRBV5-1 and TRBJ1-5, with a weak D call TRBD1 (6 bases). V lost 3 bases and J lost 6, with 13 bases in between. The CDR3 runs to 14 residues. Germline CDR1 reads SGHRS; CDR2 reads YFSETQ. The CDR3 nucleotides read TGCGCCAGCAGCTCGGGCCAGGGGATTCAGCCCCAGCATTTT. It specifies CASSSGQGIQPQHF.

The CDR3 is CAWSPTRTSGGDNEQFF. In DNA form, the CDR3 reads TGTGCCTGGAGCCCCACACGAACTAGCGGGGGTGACAATGAGCAGTTCTTC. This rearrangement joins TRBV30 to TRBJ2-1, with 11 bases fitting TRBD2. This CDR3 has 17 residues. V gave up 3 bases and J gave up 5 bases; unmatched junction bases: 12. CDR1 and CDR2 from the germline V gene are GTSNPN and SVGIG (reference sequence).

The J gene is TRBJ1-2, the V gene TRBV5-1, with D tentatively TRBD1 (5 bases). Trimming pared 2 bases from V and 3 bases from J, leaving 14 bases between. This CDR3 has 15 residues. CDR1 is SGHRS and CDR2 is YFSETQ in the germline V gene. CDR3 DNA sequence: TGCGCCAGCAGCTTACCGGGACGTCGAGACTATGGCTACACCTTC. Amino acid sequence: CASSLPGRRDYGYTF.

This chain links TRBV5-4 with TRBJ1-1, with D hard to call. Germline values: CDR1 SGHNT, CDR2 YYREEE (reference sequence). The CDR3 loop spans 15 amino acids. The V end was cut by 5 bases, the J end by 3 bases, with 17 bases between. The CDR3 protein is CASSQAGNSDTEAFF. CDR3 DNA sequence: TGTGCCAGCAGTCAAGCGGGGAATTCGGACACTGAAGCTTTCTTT.

The J gene is TRBJ2-3, the V gene TRBV2, with a tentative D call TRBD1 (5 bases). The CDR3 is 15 residues long. In germline, CDR1 is SNHLY, CDR2 FYNNEI. V was cut by 2 bases and J by 4 bases, with 13 bases left in between. DNA of the CDR3: TGTGCCAGCAGTGAACGGACACCGGGTGCAGATACGCAGTATTTT. As protein: CASSERTPGADTQYF.

The genes are TRBV15 and TRBJ1-2, with 7 bases matching TRBD1. The CDR3 spans 15 residues. V gave up 0 bases and J gave up 4 bases; unmatched junction bases: 5. Germline lookup yields CDR1 LNHNV and CDR2 YYDKDF (reference sequence). CDR3 sequence: CATSRETGAAYGYTF. CDR3 sequence (DNA): TGTGCCACCAGCAGAGAAACAGGGGCGGCCTATGGCTACACCTTC.

The chain combines TRBV5-1 with TRBJ1-1, with no clear D. V lost 5 bases and J 1 base, leaving 12 bases between the germline ends. The germline V gene encodes CDR1 SGHRS and CDR2 YFSETQ. The CDR3 covers 14 residues. The CDR3 loop is CASSTTAENTEAFF. The DNA for the CDR3 is TGCGCCAGCAGTACGACCGCCGAGAACACTGAAGCTTTCTTT.

This clone was detected a few times. The CDR3 spells CASSLRDRGLAGNTIYF. The CDR3 DNA follows: TGTGCCAGCAGCTTACGCGACAGGGGGTTGGCGGGAAACACCATATATTTT. This rearrangement joins TRBV7-8 to TRBJ1-3, with TRBD1 matching 9 bases. J gave up 4 bases and V 2 bases, and 9 bases lay outside the gene matches. The V gene's germline CDR1 is SGHVS and CDR2 FQNEAQ. There are 17 residues in the CDR3.

The chain employs TRBV6-1 and TRBJ2-3; no reliable D call. CDR3 length: 11 residues. The germline V and J ends were trimmed by 6 bases and 4 bases, with 5 bases remaining between them. Germline-derived CDR1 and CDR2 are MNHNS and SASEGT. Written as DNA, the CDR3 is TGTGCCAGCAGCTGGGCAGATACGCAGTATTTT. Its protein is CASSWADTQYF.